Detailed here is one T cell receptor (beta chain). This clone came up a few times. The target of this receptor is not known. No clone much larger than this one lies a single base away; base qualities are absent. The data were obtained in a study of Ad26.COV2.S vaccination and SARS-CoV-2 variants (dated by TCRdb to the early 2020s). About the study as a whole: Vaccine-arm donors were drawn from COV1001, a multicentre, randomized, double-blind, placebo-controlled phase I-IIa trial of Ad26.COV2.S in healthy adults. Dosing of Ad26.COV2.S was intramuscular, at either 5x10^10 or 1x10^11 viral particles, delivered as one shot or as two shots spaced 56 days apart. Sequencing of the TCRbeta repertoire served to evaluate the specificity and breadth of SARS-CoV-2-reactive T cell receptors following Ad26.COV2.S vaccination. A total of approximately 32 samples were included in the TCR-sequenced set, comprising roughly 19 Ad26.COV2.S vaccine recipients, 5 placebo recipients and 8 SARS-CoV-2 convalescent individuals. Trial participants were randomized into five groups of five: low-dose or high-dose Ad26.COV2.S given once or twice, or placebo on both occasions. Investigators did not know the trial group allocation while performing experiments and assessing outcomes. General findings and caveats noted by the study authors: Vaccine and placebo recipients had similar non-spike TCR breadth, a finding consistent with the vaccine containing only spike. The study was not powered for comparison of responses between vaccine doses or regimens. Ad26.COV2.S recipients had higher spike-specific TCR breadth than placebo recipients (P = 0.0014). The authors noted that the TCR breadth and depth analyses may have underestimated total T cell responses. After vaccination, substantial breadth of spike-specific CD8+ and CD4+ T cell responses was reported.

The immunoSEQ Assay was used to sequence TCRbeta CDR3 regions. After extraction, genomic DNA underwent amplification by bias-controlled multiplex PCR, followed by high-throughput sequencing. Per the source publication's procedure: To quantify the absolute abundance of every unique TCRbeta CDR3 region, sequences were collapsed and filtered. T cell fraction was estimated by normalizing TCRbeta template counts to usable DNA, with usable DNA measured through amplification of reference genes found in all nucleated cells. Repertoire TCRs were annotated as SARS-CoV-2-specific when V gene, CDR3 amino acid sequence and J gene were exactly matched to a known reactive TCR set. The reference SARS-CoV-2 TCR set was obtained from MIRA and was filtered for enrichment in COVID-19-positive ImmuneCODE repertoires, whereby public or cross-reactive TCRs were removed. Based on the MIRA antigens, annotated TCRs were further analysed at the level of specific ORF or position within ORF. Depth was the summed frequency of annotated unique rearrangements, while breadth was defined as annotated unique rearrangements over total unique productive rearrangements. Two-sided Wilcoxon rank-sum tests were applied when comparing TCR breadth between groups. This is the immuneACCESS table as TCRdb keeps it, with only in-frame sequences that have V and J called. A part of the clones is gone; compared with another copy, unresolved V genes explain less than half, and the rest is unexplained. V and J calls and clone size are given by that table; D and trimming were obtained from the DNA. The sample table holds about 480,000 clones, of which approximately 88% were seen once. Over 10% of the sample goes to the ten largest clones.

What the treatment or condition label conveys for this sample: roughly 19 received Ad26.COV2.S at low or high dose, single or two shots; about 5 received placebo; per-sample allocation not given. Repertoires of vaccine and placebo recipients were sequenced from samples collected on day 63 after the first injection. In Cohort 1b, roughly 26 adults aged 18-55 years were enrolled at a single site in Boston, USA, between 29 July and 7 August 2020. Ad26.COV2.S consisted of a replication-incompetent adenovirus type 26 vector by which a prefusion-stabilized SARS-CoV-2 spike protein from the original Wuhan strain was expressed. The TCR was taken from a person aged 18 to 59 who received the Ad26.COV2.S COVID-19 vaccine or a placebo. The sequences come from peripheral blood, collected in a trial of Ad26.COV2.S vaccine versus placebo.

The DNA sequence reads TGTGCCAGCATGAGGCAGGGCCCATCGAACGAAAAACTGTTTTTT. It encodes CASMRQGPSNEKLFF. This sequence uses TRBV28 and TRBJ1-4; tentative D gene TRBD1, with 5 bases matching. The germline V gene yields MDHEN for CDR1 and SYDVKM for CDR2. From cysteine to phenylalanine, the CDR3 is 15 amino acids long. Here the CDR3 DNA is all that survives: 45 bases in frame from base 1. The V end loses 7 bases and the J end loses 8 bases, and a stretch of 20 bases separates them.